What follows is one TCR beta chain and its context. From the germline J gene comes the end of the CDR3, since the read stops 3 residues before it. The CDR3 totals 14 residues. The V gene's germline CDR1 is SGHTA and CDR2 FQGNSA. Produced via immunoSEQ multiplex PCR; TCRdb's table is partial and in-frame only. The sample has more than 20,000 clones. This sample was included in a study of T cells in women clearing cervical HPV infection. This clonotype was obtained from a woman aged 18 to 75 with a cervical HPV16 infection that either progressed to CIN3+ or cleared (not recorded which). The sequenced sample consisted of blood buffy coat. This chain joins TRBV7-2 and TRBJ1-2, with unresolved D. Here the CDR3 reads CASSAEPWADTYTF. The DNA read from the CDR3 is TGTGCCAGCAGCGCAGAACCTTGGGCAGATACC. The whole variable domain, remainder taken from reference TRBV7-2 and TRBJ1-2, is GAGVSQSPSNKVTEKGKDVELRCDPISGHTALYWYRQSLGQGLEFLIYFQGNSAPDKSGLPSDRFSAERTGGSVSTLTIQRTQQEDSAVYLCASSAEPWADTYTFGSGTRLTVV.